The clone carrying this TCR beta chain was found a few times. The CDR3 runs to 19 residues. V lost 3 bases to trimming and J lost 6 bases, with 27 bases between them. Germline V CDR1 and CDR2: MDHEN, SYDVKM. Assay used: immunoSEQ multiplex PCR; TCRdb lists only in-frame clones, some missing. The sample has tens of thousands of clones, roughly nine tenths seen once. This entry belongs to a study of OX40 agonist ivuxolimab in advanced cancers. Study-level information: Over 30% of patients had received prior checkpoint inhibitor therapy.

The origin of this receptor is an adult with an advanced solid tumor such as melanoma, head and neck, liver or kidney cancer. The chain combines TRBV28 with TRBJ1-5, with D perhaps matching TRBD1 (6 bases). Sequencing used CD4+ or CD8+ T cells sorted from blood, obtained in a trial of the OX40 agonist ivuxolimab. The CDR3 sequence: CASSFRRPHPPRGGQPQHF. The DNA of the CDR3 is TGTGCCAGCAGTTTCAGGAGGCCCCACCCCCCCAGGGGTGGTCAGCCCCAGCATTTT.